A single sample is the source of the 19 T cell receptor beta chains below, sequenced in a study of blood T cell repertoires in COVID-19. TCRdb's table, derived via immunoSEQ multiplex PCR, lists solely in-frame clones and lacks some. The repertoire holds 200,000 or so clones, with roughly 80% as singletons. The source material was peripheral blood. These receptors were taken from a human donor in a cohort sampled during active COVID-19.

This clone turned up a few times. The CDR3 end shows no conserved phenylalanine or tryptophan, and so a read error is likely. It is unclear where the CDR3 begins or ends on the DNA, so no DNA is shown, and the CDR3 is as TCRdb lists it. V and J are TRBV20-1 and TRBJ2-7; the tabulated D call, TRBD2, remains unverified against the DNA. The CDR3 sequence runs 9 residues, both termini included. Germline V gene lookup returns CDR1 DFQATT and CDR2 SNEGSKA (reference sequence). Here the CDR3 reads CSAAGTNLL.

The chain links TRBV5-6 to TRBJ2-7; TRBD1 aligns across 9 bases. The CDR3 consists of 14 residues. V lost 0 bases to trimming and J lost 3 bases; unmatched junction nucleotides: 1. CDR1 is SGHDT, CDR2 YYEEEE, per germline. Here the CDR3 reads CASSLVDRGYEQYF. CDR3 DNA: TGTGCCAGCAGCTTGGTGGACAGGGGCTACGAGCAGTACTTC. Full variable domain (missing parts from reference TRBV5-6 and TRBJ2-7): DAGVTQSPTHLIKTRGQQVTLRCSPKSGHDTVSWYQQALGQGPQFIFQYYEEEERQRGNFPDRFSGHQFPNYSSELNVNALLLGDSALYLCASSLVDRGYEQYFGPGTRLTVT.

This chain connects TRBV6-5 to TRBJ1-5; D gene ambiguous. The CDR3 loop spans 13 amino acids. The V end was cut by 5 bases, the J end by 4 bases, with 9 bases between. The germline V gene encodes CDR1 MNHEY and CDR2 SVGAGI. Here the CDR3 reads CASSRDWNQPQHF. The CDR3 DNA reads as TGTGCCAGCAGTCGCGACTGGAATCAGCCCCAGCATTTT.

This clone came up once. The chain links TRBV7-2 to TRBJ2-7, with a possible D match to TRBD1 (6 bases). There are 14 residues in the CDR3. CDR1 and CDR2 from the germline V gene are SGHTA and FQGNSA. Trimming left V 2 bases short and J 5 bases short, with 13 bases between. The CDR3 DNA follows: TGTGCCAGCAGCTTATTGGGGGCGGTAAACGAGCAGTACTTC. Amino acids: CASSLLGAVNEQYF.

The chain has TRBV6-1 and TRBJ2-7; TRBD1 aligns across 8 bases. CDR1 and CDR2 (germline): MNHNS, SASEGT. This CDR3 spans 15 amino acids. J lost 7 bases, V lost 0 bases, and 8 bases had no gene match. In nucleotides, the CDR3 is TGTGCCAGCAGTGAAGCTGGACAGGGTTCGGCGGAGCAGTACTTC. Protein sequence: CASSEAGQGSAEQYF.

This rearrangement joins TRBV7-2 to TRBJ1-1; 7 bases align to TRBD1. CDR3 length: 13 residues. Per germline, CDR1 SGHTA and CDR2 FQGNSA. V lost 5 bases, J lost 2 bases, and 2 bases stayed unmatched. The chain's CDR3 is CASSGQVNTEAFF. The CDR3 DNA reads TGTGCCAGCAGCGGACAGGTTAACACTGAAGCTTTCTTT.

CDR3 bases: TGTGCCAGTAGTATTGGGCTAGCGGGAGGGCCTCGTACAGATACGCAGTATTTT. Translating gives CASSIGLAGGPRTDTQYF. The chain has TRBV19 and TRBJ2-3; TRBD2 matches at 12 bases. V was pared by 3 bases and J by 3 bases, with 10 bases of the junction left unmatched. CDR3 size: 18 residues. The germline CDR1 and CDR2 sequences are LNHDA and SQIVND (reference sequence).

In its sample, this clone was seen a few times. The genes are TRBV7-2 and TRBJ2-7, with D perhaps matching TRBD2 (6 bases). V lost 1 base and J 1 base, leaving 17 bases between the germline ends. The CDR3 totals 17 residues. Germline V CDR1 and CDR2: SGHTA, FQGNSA. This chain's CDR3 is CASSLGWGGGISYEQYF. The CDR3 nucleotides are TGTGCCAGCAGCTTAGGTTGGGGCGGAGGGATATCCTACGAGCAGTACTTC.

The chain employs TRBV18 and TRBJ1-4; TRBD1 aligns across 7 bases. CDR1 is KGHSH, CDR2 LQKENI, per germline. The junction had 10 bases not matched to a gene; V was cut back by 3 bases and J by 6 bases. The CDR3 covers 16 residues. The CDR3 bases are TGTGCCAGCTCACCTCGAAGGGGACAGATTGATGAAAAACTGTTTTTT. Its translation is CASSPRRGQIDEKLFF. The whole variable domain, filled in from reference TRBV18 and TRBJ1-4, reads NAGVMQNPRHLVRRRGQEARLRCSPMKGHSHVYWYRQLPEEGLKFMVYLQKENIIDESGMPKERFSAEFPKEGPSILRIQQVVRGDSAAYFCASSPRRGQIDEKLFFGSGTQLSVL.

This rearrangement joins TRBV4-3 to TRBJ2-1; TRBD2 matches 7 bases. V trimming: 0 bases; J trimming: 7 bases; junction bases outside the gene matches: 9. This CDR3 comprises 16 residues. Per the germline V gene, CDR1 is LGHNA and CDR2 is YSLEER. CDR3 in DNA: TGCGCCAGCAGCCAAGATTCCAGCGGGGTAAGGAATGAGCAGTTCTTC. Translation gives CASSQDSSGVRNEQFF.

CDR3 protein: CASSQSHGPTGCEQYF. Here the CDR3 DNA reads TGCGCCAGCAGTCAATCCCATGGCCCGACTGGGTGCGAGCAGTACTTC. The chain has TRBV23-1 and TRBJ2-7; no definite D call. TRBV23-1 is an ORF, and what it does is uncertain. The CDR3 extends over 16 amino acids. Trimming stripped 0 bases from V and 6 bases from J, with 18 bases between.

The V call is TRBV10-1, the J call TRBJ2-7; possible D gene TRBD2, 6 bases. CDR1 and CDR2 from the germline V gene are WNHNN and SYGVQD (reference sequence). The CDR3 loop spans 17 amino acids. V was trimmed by 10 bases and J by 1 base, leaving 26 bases between them. For the CDR3, the DNA is TGCGCCATCTTGGGGCGCGGGGCTACTTCCGTTTCCTACGAGCAGTACTTC. Translation: CAILGRGATSVSYEQYF.

This clone was counted ten times or more. CDR3 residues: CASSADSSPGNEQFF. The CDR3 bases are TGTGCCAGCAGTGCCGACAGTAGTCCAGGCAATGAGCAGTTCTTC. The chain recombines TRBV28 with TRBJ2-1; D possibly corresponds to TRBD1 (5 bases). Trimming took off 5 bases at V and 6 bases at J, with 17 bases between the two ends. CDR1 and CDR2 from the germline V gene are MDHEN and SYDVKM. The CDR3 spans 15 residues.

The V gene is TRBV18, the J gene TRBJ1-1; D remains ambiguous. V was trimmed by 3 bases and J by 0 bases, leaving 11 bases between them. CDR3 length: 15 residues. CDR1 and CDR2 from the germline V gene are KGHSH and LQKENI. The CDR3 spells CASSPGGQMNTEAFF. The CDR3, as DNA: TGTGCCAGCTCACCGGGTGGGCAGATGAACACTGAAGCTTTCTTT. The full variable domain, in which reference TRBV18 and TRBJ1-1 provide the parts outside the CDR3, is NAGVMQNPRHLVRRRGQEARLRCSPMKGHSHVYWYRQLPEEGLKFMVYLQKENIIDESGMPKERFSAEFPKEGPSILRIQQVVRGDSAAYFCASSPGGQMNTEAFFGQGTRLTVV.

The chain links TRBV14 to TRBJ1-2; a possible D gene is TRBD1 (5 bases). CDR3 length equals 15 residues. Germline loops: CDR1 SGHDN, CDR2 FVKESK. Trimming took 5 bases from V and 5 from J, leaving 18 bases between them. The chain's CDR3 is CASSSRGGPLYGYTF. CDR3 bases: TGTGCCAGCAGCTCTCGGGGGGGACCACTTTATGGCTACACCTTC.

V usage is TRBV7-9 and J usage is TRBJ1-2; TRBD1 aligns across 8 bases. The CDR3 is 14 residues long. Germline V gives CDR1 SEHNR, CDR2 FQNEAQ (reference sequence). Germline trimming cut 3 bases from V and 2 bases from J; bases unmatched to any gene: 2. CDR3 protein: CASSLRQGNYGYTF. CDR3 DNA: TGTGCCAGCAGCTTGAGACAGGGGAACTATGGCTACACCTTC.

This clone was seen more than once but under ten times. The CDR3 DNA follows: TGTGCCAGCAGCGATATCCAGGGCAGCCCCAATCAGCCCCAGCATTTT. Amino acids: CASSDIQGSPNQPQHF. The chain carries TRBV28 and TRBJ1-5; D may be TRBD1 (5 bases). Looked up from germline, CDR1 is MDHEN and CDR2 is SYDVKM. The CDR3 is 16 residues long. The V end lost 6 bases, the J end lost 3 bases, and 18 bases lay between the germline ends.

The CDR3 region is CASSTPGLGVTDTQYF. CDR3 nucleotides: TGTGCCAGTAGCACCCCGGGACTAGGGGTCACAGATACGCAGTATTTT. J is TRBJ2-3 and V is TRBV19, with 8 bases fitting TRBD2. The CDR3 sequence is 16 residues long. Germline assignment: CDR1 LNHDA and CDR2 SQIVND (reference sequence). The trim removed 6 bases at V and 2 bases at J, leaving 10 bases unmatched. Drawing the rest from reference TRBV19 and TRBJ2-3, the complete variable domain is DGGITQSPKYLFRKEGQNVTLSCEQNLNHDAMYWYRQDPGQGLRLIYYSQIVNDFQKGDIAEGYSVSREKKESFPLTVTSAQKNPTAFYLCASSTPGLGVTDTQYFGPGTRLTVL.

Points on this clone: The same CDR3 arises from other DNA sequences in this sample as well. The chain recombines TRBV6-5 with TRBJ1-1, with D possibly TRBD1 on 5 matching bases. The V end was cut by 0 bases, the J end by 1 base, with 6 bases between. Germline loops: CDR1 MNHEY, CDR2 SVGAGI. The length of the CDR3 is 14 residues. CDR3 in amino acids: CASSYSGGNTEAFF. As DNA, the CDR3 is TGTGCCAGCAGTTACTCCGGGGGGAACACTGAAGCTTTCTTT.